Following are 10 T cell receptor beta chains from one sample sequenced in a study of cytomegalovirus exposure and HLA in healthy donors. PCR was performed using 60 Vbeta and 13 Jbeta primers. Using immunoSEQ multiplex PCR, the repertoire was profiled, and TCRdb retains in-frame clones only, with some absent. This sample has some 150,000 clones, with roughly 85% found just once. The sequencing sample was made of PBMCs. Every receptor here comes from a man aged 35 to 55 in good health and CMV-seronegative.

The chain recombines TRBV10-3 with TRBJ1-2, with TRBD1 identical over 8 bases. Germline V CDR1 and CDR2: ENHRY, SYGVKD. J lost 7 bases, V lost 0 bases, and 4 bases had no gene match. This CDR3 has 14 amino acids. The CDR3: CAISESGQASGYTF. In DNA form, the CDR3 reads TGTGCCATCAGTGAGTCGGGACAGGCGTCTGGCTACACCTTC.

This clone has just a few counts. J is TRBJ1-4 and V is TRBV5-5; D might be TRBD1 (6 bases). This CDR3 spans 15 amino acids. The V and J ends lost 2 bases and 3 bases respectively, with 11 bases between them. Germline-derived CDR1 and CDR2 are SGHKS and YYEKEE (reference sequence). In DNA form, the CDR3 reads TGTGCCAGCAGCTTAGGGGGGGACCCTAATGAAAAACTGTTTTTT. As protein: CASSLGGDPNEKLFF.

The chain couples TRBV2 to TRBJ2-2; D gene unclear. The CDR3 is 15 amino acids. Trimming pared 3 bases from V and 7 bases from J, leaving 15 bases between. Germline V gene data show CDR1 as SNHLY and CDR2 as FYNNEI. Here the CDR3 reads CASSELASSVGELFF. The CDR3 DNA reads TGTGCCAGCAGTGAGTTAGCTAGTAGTGTCGGGGAGCTGTTTTTT.

CDR3 coding DNA: TGTGCCAGTAGTATAGGGGGCGCCGGGGAGCTGTTTTTT. The encoded protein is CASSIGGAGELFF. The J gene is TRBJ2-2, the V gene TRBV19, with TRBD1 as a possible D gene (5 bases). The V gene's germline CDR1 is LNHDA and CDR2 SQIVND (reference sequence). The CDR3 spans 13 residues. The V gene lost 1 base and the J gene lost 6 bases, with 6 bases spanning the gap.

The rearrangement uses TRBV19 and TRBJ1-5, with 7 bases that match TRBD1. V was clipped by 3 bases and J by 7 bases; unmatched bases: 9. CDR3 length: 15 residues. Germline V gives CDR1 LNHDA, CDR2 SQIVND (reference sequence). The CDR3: CASSMGDSGIQPQHF. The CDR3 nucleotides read TGTGCCAGTAGTATGGGGGACAGCGGAATCCAGCCCCAGCATTTT.

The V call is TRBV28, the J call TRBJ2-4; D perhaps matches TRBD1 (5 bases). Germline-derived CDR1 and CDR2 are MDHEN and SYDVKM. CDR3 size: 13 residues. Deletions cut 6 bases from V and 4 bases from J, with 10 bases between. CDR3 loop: CASSLTVKNIQYF. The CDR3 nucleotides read TGTGCCAGCAGCCTGACAGTGAAAAACATTCAGTACTTC.

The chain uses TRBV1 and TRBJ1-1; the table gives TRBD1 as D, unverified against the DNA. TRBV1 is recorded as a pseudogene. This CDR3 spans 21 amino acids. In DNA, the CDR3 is TGCACCAGCAGCCGAGGGATTCGGTTAGGGGGCGAATGGAGGGGGGTTACTGAAGCTTTCTTT. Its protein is CTSSRGIRLGGEWRGVTEAFF.

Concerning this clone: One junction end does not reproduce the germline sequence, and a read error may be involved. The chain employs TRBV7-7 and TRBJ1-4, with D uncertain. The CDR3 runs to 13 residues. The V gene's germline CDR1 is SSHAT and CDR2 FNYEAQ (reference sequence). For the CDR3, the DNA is TGTGCTAGCAGCCCCACCATTGGCGAAAAACTGTTTTTT. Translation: CASSPTIGEKLFF.

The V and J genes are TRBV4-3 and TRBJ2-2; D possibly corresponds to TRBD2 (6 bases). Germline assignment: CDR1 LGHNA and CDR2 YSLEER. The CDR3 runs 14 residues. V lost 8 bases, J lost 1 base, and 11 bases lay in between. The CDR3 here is CASRAGLNTGELFF. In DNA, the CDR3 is TGCGCCAGCCGCGCGGGATTGAACACCGGGGAGCTGTTTTTT.

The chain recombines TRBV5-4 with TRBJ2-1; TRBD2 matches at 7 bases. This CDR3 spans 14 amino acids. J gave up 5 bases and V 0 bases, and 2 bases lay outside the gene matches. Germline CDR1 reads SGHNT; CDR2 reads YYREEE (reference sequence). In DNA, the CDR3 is TGTGCCAGCAGCTTGGGGGGAGGGGACAATGAGCAGTTCTTC. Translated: CASSLGGGDNEQFF.